These T cell receptor beta chains were read from a single sample in a study of T cell responses to AZD1222 COVID-19 vaccine. Data came from immunoSEQ multiplex PCR; TCRdb stores just in-frame clones and leaves some out. The sample consists of fewer than 140,000 clones, around 90% of them appearing once. The sequencing used peripheral blood, collected on day 0 of AZD1222 vaccination. The origin of the receptors is an adult in good health. CDR3s include the opening cysteine and the closing phenylalanine or tryptophan. The D gene is left open where the match is weak.

cdr3_aa d_call v_call
CASSLLGRTGGISQETQYF TRBD1 TRBV28
CASSVVGLAGGETQYF TRBD2 TRBV9
CASRDTNSPLHF . TRBV5-1
CASSIVVYEKLFF . TRBV19
CATSSRAGFLGTEAFF . TRBV15
CASSLRATGTSVSGELFF TRBD2 TRBV5-1
CASSWDRNTEAFF . TRBV5-1
CASSAGRNQPQHF . TRBV6-5
CASSPYDRAHEQYF TRBD1 TRBV4-2
CASSYSRHNQPQHF . TRBV6-5
CASSPRPASYEQYF . TRBV19
CASSPSGSTPEAFF . TRBV4-2
CASSPGSYGYTF . TRBV6-5